This TCR beta chain was captured in a study of T cells in Graves' hyperthyroidism and ophthalmopathy. Study as a whole: Peripheral blood was obtained at initial diagnosis, preceding any treatment.

The length of the CDR3 is 21 residues. V lost 4 bases, J lost 3 bases, and 24 bases stayed unmatched. CDR1 MDHEN and CDR2 SYDVKM come from the germline V gene. A patient was excluded if there was uncontrolled infection, other autoimmune disease, pregnancy or lactation. This clonotype appeared many times. The antigen is not known. Amplified TCR beta CDR3 regions derived from RNA transcripts. Initially, a first-round RT-PCR of the TCR CDR3 employed the HTBI primer set. TCRdb analysed the multiplex PCR reads with MiXCR anew, one entry per CDR3 protein. The table records roughly 280,000 distinct CDR3 sequences, about a sixth of them present only once. Overall study results and limits: Median prediction lead before ophthalmopathy onset was around 7 months with the model. Stable hyperthyroidism was separated from ophthalmopathy by a model based on 13 V-J features.

Sequencing was performed on blood. The chain uses TRBV28 and TRBJ2-4; 7 nucleotides align to TRBD1. This sequence was found in a woman aged 55-69 years with Graves' ophthalmopathy. This CDR3 is CASSSGTLGTELSQLKNIQYF. CDR3 coding DNA: TGTGCCAGCAGTTCTGGAACACTCGGGACAGAACTTAGTCAACTCAAAAACATTCAGTACTTC.